This T cell receptor beta chain was sequenced during a study of T cells in Graves' hyperthyroidism and ophthalmopathy. Study findings and constraints: The authors' 13 V-J model separated ophthalmopathy from stable hyperthyroidism.

Researchers took RNA transcripts and amplified the TCR beta CDR3 regions from them. A first-round RT-PCR of the TCR CDR3 used the HTBI primer set. TCRdb re-analysed the multiplex PCR reads in MiXCR, keeping a single row per CDR3 protein. The sample includes about 520,000 distinct CDR3 sequences, around 22% seen only once; the top ten take approximately 10%. The CDR3 covers 16 residues. Trimming took off 6 bases at V and 8 bases at J, with 25 bases between the two ends. With respect to this clonotype: What it recognizes is unknown.

The sample consisted of blood. The rearrangement links TRBV12-3 or TRBV12-4 to TRBJ1-1; no reliable D call. The clonotype was recovered from a young woman with Graves' ophthalmopathy. In nucleotides, the CDR3 is TGTGCCAGCAGCCTATTTTACGGTTCGGGCTCAGTCGAAGCTTTCTTT. Translated, it gives CASSLFYGSGSVEAFF.